This T cell receptor (beta chain) emerged from a study of CD8 T cells in Susac syndrome (dated by TCRdb to between 2018 and 2021). In terms of the full investigation: Of the Susac syndrome patients who were sequenced, roughly 8 were in clinical remission while 5 or 6 had clinically active disease. Susac syndrome patients were therapy-naive, on corticosteroids (some also receiving IVIg), or on IVIg alone at blood withdrawal. Whether CD8+ T cell activation and differentiation in Susac syndrome was antigen driven was tested using repertoire sequencing. Clonality of the CD8+ T cell repertoire was compared between more than 10 healthy donors, approximately 14 Susac syndrome patients and roughly 16 multiple sclerosis patients.

There are 14 amino acids in the CDR3, from cysteine to phenylalanine inclusive. Solely the CDR3 DNA is kept, with 42 bases framed from the first base. Via the germline V gene, CDR1 is KGHDR and CDR2 SFDVKD. V loses 4 bases of germline sequence and J loses 4 bases, and the interval between the two ends is 11 bases. High-throughput TCR beta sequencing profiled peripheral blood CD8+ and CD4+ T cells from healthy donors, Susac syndrome patients and multiple sclerosis patients. Susac syndrome patients met recently defined diagnostic criteria for definite or probable disease. Bulk CD8+ and CD4+ T cells were purified by magnetic negative isolation, whereas CD8+ TEMRA cells were enriched by FACS. Blood was collected in EDTA tubes and processed within 24 hours, with PBMCs isolated through density gradient centrifugation. PBMCs intended for TCR sequencing were cryopreserved in liquid nitrogen and thawed later in a water bath at 37 degrees C. The sorted or isolated CD4+, CD8+ and CD8+ TEMRA cells reached a purity of at least 90%.

Here is what the overall study found, with its caveats: Susac syndrome CD8+ repertoires showed clonal expansion, highest in CD8+ TEMRA cells and greater in clinically active than remitting patients. In the total CD8+ and CD8+ TEMRA repertoires, approximately 16 and five Susac-specific public clones, respectively, were identified. The study acknowledged that relatively few individuals were included in the TCR sequencing and HLA analysis.

This clonotype was counted a single time. The specificity of this receptor is unknown. No quality values exist for individual bases; no much larger clone is one base distant. One read amounts to weak evidence. RNA was extracted using the RNeasy kit, and roughly 0.5 to 1 microgram was reverse transcribed with random hexamers. The immunoSEQ multiplex PCR assay, covering 54 Vbeta and 13 Jbeta segments, was used to amplify TCR beta CDR3 regions. To correct PCR amplification bias, a synthetic template baseline was used for both primer optimization and computational correction. In the source study's methods: Reads were assigned to V, D and J genes according to IMGT and analyzed in immunoSEQ Analyzer, with only productive sequences retained. Clonality was computed as one minus Shannon entropy normalized by log2 of the number of productive unique sequences. Public and private clones were assessed among the 100 most prevalent clones of each patient and control. Clones were defined as Susac-specific when absent from the healthy and MS cohorts, from 1,000 to 1,100 published viral clones and from other ImmuneACCESS disease sequences. TCRdb reanalyzed the raw reads on its own, using fastp at Q25 for trimming and MiXCR for clone calling, and kept in-frame beta chains. Each CDR3 protein appears once, grouped with its most common genes and DNA. The V and J calls here are based on TCRdb, not the publication. In this sample the table shows roughly 84,000 distinct CDR3 sequences, about 95% of which occur a single time. The ten largest clonotypes hold around 0.41% of the sample.

Sequencing input: CD8+ T cells from PBMCs. The receptor was derived from a human donor with Susac syndrome. This receptor chain uses TRBV24-1 and TRBJ2-3; TRBD2 is a possible D gene, resting on 6 matching bases. This receptor has the CDR3 CATSDLATADTQYF. The bases read TGTGCCACCAGTGACCTAGCGACAGCAGATACGCAGTATTTT.